The clone carrying this T cell receptor beta chain has a handful of counts. Its specificity is unknown. 60 Vbeta and 13 Jbeta primers were used in PCR. Assay: immunoSEQ multiplex PCR; the TCRdb copy retains only in-frame clones and omits some. The sample holds roughly 60,000 clones, about 81% seen once. This sample stems from a study of cytomegalovirus exposure and HLA in healthy donors. The overall study: Prior work identified 120 million or so unique TCR beta sequences in about 179 million T cells. HLA-typed donors were the source of some 80 million unique TCRs, which an early data release held. Study-level findings and limits: Segments of the TCR beta V type were, in most cases, productive about 87% or about 30% of the time in an earlier analysis.

The trim removed 10 bases at V and 4 bases at J, leaving 10 bases unmatched. This CDR3 contains 14 residues. CDR1 is MNHNY and CDR2 is SVGAGI in the germline V gene (reference sequence). This chain joins TRBV6-6 and TRBJ2-7; 10 bases agree with TRBD1. The clonotype was recovered from a woman in her thirties in good health and CMV-seronegative. The specimen was PBMCs. This CDR3 is CATLAGTGDYEQYF. The CDR3 DNA follows: TGTGCCACCTTAGCCGGGACAGGGGATTACGAGCAGTACTTC.